The sequence of this TCR beta chain was determined in a study of T cell repertoires in cytomegalovirus infection. The length of the CDR3 is 14 residues. Germline V CDR1 and CDR2: ENHRY, SYGVKD. The V and J ends lost 3 bases and 5 bases respectively, with 13 bases between them. This clonotype was found many times. The target antigen is unknown. MiXCR was run by TCRdb on the reads, yielding one entry per CDR3 protein. The sample has about 400,000 distinct CDR3 sequences, about 34% seen once. The sequence came from a human donor in good health (CMV status not recorded). Some clones in this sample may be carry-over from other donors' samples. Material: cultured PBMCs, obtained from culture after CMV antigen stimulation. V and J are TRBV10-3 and TRBJ1-2, with unresolved D. The CDR3 spells CAISDGPPLYGYTF. The CDR3 nucleotides read TGTGCCATCAGTGACGGGCCCCCACTTTATGGCTACACCTTC.